This T cell receptor (beta chain) is from a study of CD8 T cells in Susac syndrome. Study-wide findings and caveats: Only a relatively small number of individuals were included in the TCR sequencing and HLA analysis.

The CD8+ and CD4+ T cells were isolated magnetically using a negative isolation approach, whereas the TEMRA cells were enriched by FACS. Of note for this clonotype: Its matching antigen is unknown.

With random hexamers, reverse transcription was performed on about 0.5 to 1 ug of RNA. TCRdb passed the immunoSEQ multiplex PCR reads through MiXCR, listing each CDR3 protein once. The sample consists of just over 300,000 distinct CDR3 sequences, 92% of them appearing once. Trimming shortened V by 4 bases and J by 2 bases, and 17 bases separated the two germline ends. CDR3 length: 16 amino acids. The germline CDR1 and CDR2 sequences are LNHDA and SQIVND (reference sequence). V is TRBV19 and J is TRBJ1-2; D might be TRBD1 (5 bases). The sample comprised CD4+ T cells from PBMCs. The clonotype originates from a human donor with multiple sclerosis. The CDR3 DNA is TGTGCCAGTAGTACCGCGGGGCAGGGAGGGAACTATGGCTACACCTTC. It codes for CASSTAGQGGNYGYTF.